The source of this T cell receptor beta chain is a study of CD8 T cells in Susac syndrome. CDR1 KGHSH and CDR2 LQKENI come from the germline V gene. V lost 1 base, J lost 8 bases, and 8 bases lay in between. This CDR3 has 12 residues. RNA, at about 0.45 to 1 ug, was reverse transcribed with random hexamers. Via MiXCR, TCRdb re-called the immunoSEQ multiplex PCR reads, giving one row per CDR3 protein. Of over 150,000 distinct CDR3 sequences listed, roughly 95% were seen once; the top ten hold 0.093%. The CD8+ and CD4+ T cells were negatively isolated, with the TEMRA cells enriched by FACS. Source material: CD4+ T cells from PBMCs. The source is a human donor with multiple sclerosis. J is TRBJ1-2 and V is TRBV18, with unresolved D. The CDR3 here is CASSPQLRGYTF. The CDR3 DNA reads TGTGCCAGCTCACCACAATTGAGAGGCTACACCTTC.